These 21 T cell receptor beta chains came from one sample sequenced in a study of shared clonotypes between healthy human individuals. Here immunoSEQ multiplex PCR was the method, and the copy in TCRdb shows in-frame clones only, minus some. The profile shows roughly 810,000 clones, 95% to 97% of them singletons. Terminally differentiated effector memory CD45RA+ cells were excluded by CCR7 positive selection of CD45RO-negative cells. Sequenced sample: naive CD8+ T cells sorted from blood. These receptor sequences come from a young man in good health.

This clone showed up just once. CDR3 nucleotide sequence: TGTGCCAGTGCATTATTCGGGGGGGCCTACAGAGACACTAATGAAAAACTGTTTTTT. As protein: CASALFGGAYRDTNEKLFF. V is TRBV27 and J is TRBJ1-4, with D maybe TRBD1 (6 bases). The CDR3 spans 19 residues. Germline CDR1 is MNHEY and CDR2 is SMNVEV (reference sequence). Between the trimmed V and J ends, which lost 9 bases and 2 bases, there was a span of 28 bases. Supplemented by reference TRBV27 and TRBJ1-4, the full variable domain reads EAQVTQNPRYLITVTGKKLTVTCSQNMNHEYMSWYRQDPGLGLRQIYYSMNVEVTDKGDVPEGYKVSRKEKRNFPLILESPSPNQTSLYFCASALFGGAYRDTNEKLFFGSGTQLSVL.

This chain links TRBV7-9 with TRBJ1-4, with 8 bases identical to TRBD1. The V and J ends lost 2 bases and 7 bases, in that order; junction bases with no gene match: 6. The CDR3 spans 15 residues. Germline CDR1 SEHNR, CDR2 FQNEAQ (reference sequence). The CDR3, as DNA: TGTGCCAGCAGCTTATCAGGGGGCGTAGCTGAAAAACTGTTTTTT. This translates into CASSLSGGVAEKLFF.

The chain's CDR3 is CASSRVGGPSNEQFF. The CDR3 DNA is TGTGCCAGCAGTAGGGTGGGGGGACCCTCCAATGAGCAGTTCTTC. The chain is built from TRBV5-8 and TRBJ2-1; a weak D match, TRBD2 (6 bases). The CDR3 contains 15 residues. Looked up from germline, CDR1 is SGHTS and CDR2 is YDEGEE. The V end was cut by 5 bases, the J end by 6 bases, with 18 bases between.

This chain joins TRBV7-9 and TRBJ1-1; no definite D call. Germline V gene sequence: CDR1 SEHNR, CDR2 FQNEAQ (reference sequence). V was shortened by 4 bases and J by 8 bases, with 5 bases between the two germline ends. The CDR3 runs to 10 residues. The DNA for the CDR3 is TGTGCCAGCAGCTCAATGGAAGCTTTCTTT. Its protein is CASSSMEAFF.

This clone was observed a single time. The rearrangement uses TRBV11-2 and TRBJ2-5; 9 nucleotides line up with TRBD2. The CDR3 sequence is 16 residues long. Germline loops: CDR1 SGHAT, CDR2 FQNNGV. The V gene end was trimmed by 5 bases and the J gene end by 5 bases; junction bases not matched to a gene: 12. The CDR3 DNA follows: TGTGCCAGCAGCCCCGATGACGGGCGGGAGGGTGAGACCCAGTACTTC. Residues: CASSPDDGREGETQYF.

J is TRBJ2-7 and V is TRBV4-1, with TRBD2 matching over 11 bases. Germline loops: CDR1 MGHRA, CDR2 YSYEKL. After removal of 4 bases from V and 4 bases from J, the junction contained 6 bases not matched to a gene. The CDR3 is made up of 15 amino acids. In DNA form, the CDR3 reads TGCGCCAGCAGCCTTCGACTAGCGGGATCATACGAGCAGTACTTC. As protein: CASSLRLAGSYEQYF.

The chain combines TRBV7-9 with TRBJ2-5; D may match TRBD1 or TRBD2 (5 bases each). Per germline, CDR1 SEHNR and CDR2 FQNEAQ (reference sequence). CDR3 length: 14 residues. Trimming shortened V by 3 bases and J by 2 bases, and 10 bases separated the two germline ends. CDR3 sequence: CASSFTGAQETQYF. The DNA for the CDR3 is TGTGCCAGCAGCTTCACCGGGGCACAAGAGACCCAGTACTTC.

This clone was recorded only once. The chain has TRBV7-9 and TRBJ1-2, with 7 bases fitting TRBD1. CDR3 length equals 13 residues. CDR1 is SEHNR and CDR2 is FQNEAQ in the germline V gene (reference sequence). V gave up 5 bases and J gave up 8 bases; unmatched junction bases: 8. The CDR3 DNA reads TGTGCCAGCAGCGAGGACAGGCTCCAGGGCTACACCTTC. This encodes CASSEDRLQGYTF.

DNA of the CDR3: TGTGCCAGCAGCATGGGGGGAGGGAATCAGCCCCAGCATTTT. This translates into CASSMGGGNQPQHF. The chain has TRBV13 and TRBJ1-5; D might be TRBD1 (5 bases). The germline V and J ends were trimmed by 5 bases and 4 bases, with 12 bases remaining between them. CDR3 size: 14 residues. Germline values: CDR1 PRHDT, CDR2 FYEKMQ (reference sequence).

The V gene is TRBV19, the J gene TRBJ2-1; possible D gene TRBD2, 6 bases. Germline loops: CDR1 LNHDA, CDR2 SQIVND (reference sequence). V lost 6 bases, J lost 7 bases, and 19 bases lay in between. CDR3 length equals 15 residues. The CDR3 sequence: CASRALSGLVNEQFF. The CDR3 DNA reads TGTGCCAGTAGGGCCCTTAGCGGTCTCGTAAATGAGCAGTTCTTC.

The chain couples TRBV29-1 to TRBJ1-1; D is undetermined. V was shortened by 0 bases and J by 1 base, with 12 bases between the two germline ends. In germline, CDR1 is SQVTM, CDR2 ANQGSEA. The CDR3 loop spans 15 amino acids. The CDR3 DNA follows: TGCAGCGTTGAAGATCTCGGAGCGACGAACACTGAAGCTTTCTTT. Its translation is CSVEDLGATNTEAFF.

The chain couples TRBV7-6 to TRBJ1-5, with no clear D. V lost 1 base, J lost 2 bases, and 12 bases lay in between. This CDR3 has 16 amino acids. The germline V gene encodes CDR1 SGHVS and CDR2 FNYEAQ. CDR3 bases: TGTGCCAGCAGCTTAGTTAGGACGGTTTGCAATCAGCCCCAGCATTTT. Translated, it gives CASSLVRTVCNQPQHF.

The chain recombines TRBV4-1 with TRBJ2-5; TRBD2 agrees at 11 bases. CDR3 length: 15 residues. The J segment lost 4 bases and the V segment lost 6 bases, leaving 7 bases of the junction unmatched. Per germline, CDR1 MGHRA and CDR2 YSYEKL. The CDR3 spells CASRPRLAGTETQYF. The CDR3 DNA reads TGCGCCAGCAGACCGAGACTAGCGGGAACAGAGACCCAGTACTTC.

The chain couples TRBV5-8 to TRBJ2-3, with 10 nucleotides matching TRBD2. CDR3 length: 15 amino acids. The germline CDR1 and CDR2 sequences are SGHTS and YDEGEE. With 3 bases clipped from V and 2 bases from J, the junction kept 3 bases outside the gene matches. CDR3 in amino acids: CASSYGLADTDTQYF. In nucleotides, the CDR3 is TGTGCCAGCAGCTATGGACTAGCGGACACAGATACGCAGTATTTT.

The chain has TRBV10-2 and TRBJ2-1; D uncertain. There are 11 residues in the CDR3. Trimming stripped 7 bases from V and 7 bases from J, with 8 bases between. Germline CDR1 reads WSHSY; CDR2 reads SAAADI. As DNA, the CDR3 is TGCGCCAGCACTCCCCAGAATGAGCAGTTCTTC. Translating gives CASTPQNEQFF.

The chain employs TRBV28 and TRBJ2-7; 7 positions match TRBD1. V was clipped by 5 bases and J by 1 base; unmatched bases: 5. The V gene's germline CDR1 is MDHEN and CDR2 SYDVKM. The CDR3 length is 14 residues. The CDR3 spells CASSPSTGSYEQYF. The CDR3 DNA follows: TGTGCCAGCAGTCCTTCGACAGGGTCCTACGAGCAGTACTTC. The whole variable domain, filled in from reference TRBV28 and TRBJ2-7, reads DVKVTQSSRYLVKRTGEKVFLECVQDMDHENMFWYRQDPGLGLRLIYFSYDVKMKEKGDIPEGYSVSREKKERFSLILESASTNQTSMYLCASSPSTGSYEQYFGPGTRLTVT.

CDR3 residues: CASSPVGTYYEQYF. In DNA, the CDR3 is TGTGCCAGCTCCCCTGTCGGGACCTACTACGAGCAGTACTTC. The rearrangement links TRBV18 to TRBJ2-7; tentatively, D is TRBD1 or TRBD2 (5 bases each). The germline gives CDR1 KGHSH, CDR2 LQKENI. The CDR3 has 14 residues. V was clipped by 6 bases and J by 3 bases, with 15 bases between them.

The CDR3: CASSLEQGAEAFF. The CDR3 nucleotides read TGTGCCAGCAGCTTGGAACAGGGGGCTGAAGCTTTCTTT. The J gene is TRBJ1-1, the V gene TRBV5-6, with 8 bases lining up with TRBD1. The CDR3 totals 13 residues. CDR1 is SGHDT, CDR2 YYEEEE, per germline. V shed 0 bases and J 6 bases; nucleotides not matched to a gene: 1.

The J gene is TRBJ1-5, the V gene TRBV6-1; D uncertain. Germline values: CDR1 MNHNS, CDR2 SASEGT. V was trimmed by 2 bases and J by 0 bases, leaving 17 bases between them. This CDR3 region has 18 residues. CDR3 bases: TGTGCCAGCAGTGAATCCGGATCAGGAACATATAGCAATCAGCCCCAGCATTTT. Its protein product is CASSESGSGTYSNQPQHF.

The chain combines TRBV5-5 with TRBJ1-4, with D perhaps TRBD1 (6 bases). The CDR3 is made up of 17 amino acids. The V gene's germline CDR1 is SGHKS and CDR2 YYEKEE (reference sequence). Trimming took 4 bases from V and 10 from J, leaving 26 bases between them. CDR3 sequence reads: CASSLTGPFGLGAKLFF. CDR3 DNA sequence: TGTGCCAGCAGCCTGACAGGCCCTTTTGGGCTAGGCGCAAAACTGTTTTTT.

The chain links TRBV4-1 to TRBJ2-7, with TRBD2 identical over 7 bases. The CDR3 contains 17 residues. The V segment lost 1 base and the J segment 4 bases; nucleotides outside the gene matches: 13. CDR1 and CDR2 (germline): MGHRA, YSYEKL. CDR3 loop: CASSQGSGPFQRYEQYF. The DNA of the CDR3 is TGCGCCAGCAGCCAAGGTAGCGGGCCCTTCCAACGATACGAGCAGTACTTC.